This TCR beta chain was profiled in a study of T cells in Graves' hyperthyroidism and ophthalmopathy. Overall study context: Peripheral blood samples were taken at initial diagnosis, prior to any treatment. General study findings and limits: Ophthalmopathy and stable hyperthyroidism were separated by a 13 V-J model.

A word on this clonotype: Its matching antigen is unknown.

Out of 10 ml of fresh peripheral blood came the PBMCs. The V end was cut by 6 bases, the J end by 10 bases, with 18 bases between. The CDR3 covers 14 residues. TCR beta CDR3 regions were amplified from RNA transcripts. Carried out on the TCR CDR3, a first-round RT-PCR used the HTBI primer set. TCRdb ran MiXCR on the multiplex PCR reads and lists one entry per CDR3 protein. Seen here are roughly 700,000 distinct CDR3 sequences, under 45% observed once, and the top ten hold more than 25%. Sequences were obtained from blood. The sequence was obtained from a woman between 40 and 50 years old with Graves' hyperthyroidism. The V call is TRBV12-3 or TRBV12-4, the J call TRBJ1-4; no reliable D call. The CDR3: CASRGSGSRGKLFF. As DNA, the CDR3 is TGTGCCAGCAGAGGCAGCGGCAGCCGCGGAAAACTGTTTTTT.